Presented here are 20 T cell receptor beta chains from one specimen sequenced in a study of post-analysis software for immune sequencing data. No antigen has been assigned to these receptors. Overall study findings and caveats: Roughly 5 TRBV segments occurring more often in patients than controls included TRBV5-6, TRBV5-1 and TRBV20-1.

cDNA libraries of TCR beta carried unique molecular identifiers. TCRdb ran MiXCR on the PCR reads and lists one entry per CDR3 protein. The data hold roughly 540,000 distinct CDR3 sequences, with approximately 34% observed a single time. The sequenced sample was blood. These receptors were taken from a girl aged 2-17 years with multiple sclerosis.

This clonotype has only a few counts. The CDR3 nucleotides are TGTGCCAGCAGTTTACCCAGGAGACCCTACGAGCAGTACTTC. Encoded protein: CASSLPRRPYEQYF. The J gene is TRBJ2-7, the V gene TRBV12-3 or TRBV12-4; D uncertain. This CDR3 has 14 residues. Trimming took off 2 bases at V and 2 bases at J, with 10 bases between the two ends.

The CDR3 DNA sequence: TGCAGCGTGGTGGGACAAGCGAACACTGAAGCTTTCTTT. This codes for CSVVGQANTEAFF. V and J are TRBV29-1 and TRBJ1-1, with TRBD1 as a possible D gene (6 bases). Germline V gene lookup returns CDR1 SQVTM and CDR2 ANQGSEA. V dropped 6 bases and J dropped 1 base, with 12 bases sitting between them. The CDR3 consists of 13 residues.

This clonotype has a count of ten or more. V is TRBV29-1 and J is TRBJ2-7, with D unresolved. The CDR3 consists of 13 residues. Germline V gene lookup returns CDR1 SQVTM and CDR2 ANQGSEA. V was trimmed by 6 bases and J by 4 bases, leaving 16 bases between them. The CDR3 nucleotides read TGCAGCGTCGGAACTGTCGGTGGGTACGAGCAGTACTTC. Translation gives CSVGTVGGYEQYF.

This clonotype was seen only a few times. The rearrangement uses TRBV15 and TRBJ2-2; D is perhaps TRBD2 (6 bases). Germline CDR1 reads LNHNV; CDR2 reads YYDKDF (reference sequence). Trimming removed 5 bases from V and 4 bases from J, with 14 bases in between. CDR3 length equals 15 residues. The CDR3 loop is CATSSRDFITGELFF. The CDR3 region has the DNA TGTGCCACCAGCTCCCGGGACTTTATCACCGGGGAGCTGTTTTTT.

This clonotype showed up just a few times. This rearrangement joins TRBV4-1 to TRBJ1-5; perhaps TRBD1 as D (5 bases). This CDR3 has 15 amino acids. CDR1 is MGHRA and CDR2 is YSYEKL in the germline V gene. The germline V and J ends were trimmed by 0 bases and 7 bases, with 13 bases remaining between them. Here the CDR3 DNA reads TGCGCCAGCAGCCAAGAGAGCAGGGACGGCCAGCCCCAGCATTTT. As protein: CASSQESRDGQPQHF.

This chain links TRBV6-2 or TRBV6-3 with TRBJ2-1; 9 nucleotides align to TRBD1. The germline CDR1 and CDR2 sequences are MNHEY and SVGEGT. The CDR3 is 19 amino acids. The junction had 27 bases not matched to a gene; V was cut back by 11 bases and J by 7 bases. CDR3 loop: CACLPGGKDRGRGRNEQFF. CDR3 bases: TGTGCCTGTCTCCCCGGAGGAAAAGACAGGGGGAGGGGGCGGAATGAGCAGTTCTTC.

This clonotype has a handful of counts. This chain uses TRBV29-1 with TRBJ1-2; 11 bases are a match to TRBD1. This CDR3 contains 12 residues. Losses at the gene ends were 7 bases for V and 8 bases for J; bases not matched to a gene: 6. Germline-derived CDR1 and CDR2 are SQVTM and ANQGSEA. CDR3 in DNA: TGCAGCGGCCGCCGGACAGGGGGCGGCTACACCTTC. This sequence encodes CSGRRTGGGYTF.

In this sample, this clonotype turned up a few times. V gene TRBV9 combines with J gene TRBJ2-1, with a weak D call TRBD2 (6 bases). The V and J ends lost 4 bases and 5 bases respectively, with 22 bases between them. Per the germline V gene, CDR1 is SGDLS and CDR2 is YYNGEE. The CDR3 is 17 amino acids. The CDR3 nucleotides are TGTGCCAGCAGCCCGAATCTGCCGGGGGTGAGCAACAATGAGCAGTTCTTC. Its translation is CASSPNLPGVSNNEQFF.

This clonotype was detected many times. CDR3 sequence (DNA): TGTGCCAGCAGCTTCCAGTTGTACGCTAGCACAGATACGCAGTATTTT. Its protein product is CASSFQLYASTDTQYF. The J gene is TRBJ2-3, the V gene TRBV7-8, with D unclear. The CDR3 sequence is 16 residues long. Trimming removed 3 bases at V and 0 bases at J, with 13 bases between. Germline-derived CDR1 and CDR2 are SGHVS and FQNEAQ. Supplemented by reference TRBV7-8 and TRBJ2-3, the full variable domain reads GAGVSQSPRYKVAKRGQDVALRCDPISGHVSLFWYQQALGQGPEFLTYFQNEAQLDKSGLPSDRFFAERPEGSVSTLKIQRTQQEDSAVYLCASSFQLYASTDTQYFGPGTRLTVL.

This clonotype has more than one count but fewer than ten. In nucleotides, the CDR3 is TGTGCCAGCAGTAGGGACAGAATATCCAATGAGCAGTTCTTC. Translation: CASSRDRISNEQFF. This chain links TRBV2 with TRBJ2-1; 7 bases align to TRBD1. The CDR3 consists of 14 residues. CDR1 is SNHLY, CDR2 FYNNEI, per germline. The ends lost 5 bases at V and 6 bases at J; junction bases unmatched: 7. Using reference TRBV2 and TRBJ2-1 for the parts outside the CDR3, the full variable domain is EPEVTQTPSHQVTQMGQEVILRCVPISNHLYFYWYRQILGQKVEFLVSFYNNEISEKSEIFDDQFSVERPDGSNFTLKIRSTKLEDSAMYFCASSRDRISNEQFFGPGTRLTVL.

The sample holds a few counts of this clonotype. The rearrangement links TRBV20-1 to TRBJ1-1, with D hard to call. Germline loops: CDR1 DFQATT, CDR2 SNEGSKA (reference sequence). V lost 2 bases to trimming and J lost 10 bases, with 17 bases between them. The CDR3 is made up of 13 amino acids. The CDR3 region is CSARYYGNPGAFF. CDR3 nucleotides: TGCAGTGCTAGATACTACGGAAACCCGGGAGCTTTCTTT.

The chain combines TRBV11-2 with TRBJ2-1; 8 bases line up with TRBD2. CDR1 and CDR2 from the germline V gene are SGHAT and FQNNGV. The CDR3 contains 14 residues. The junction had 3 bases not matched to a gene; V was cut back by 2 bases and J by 6 bases. CDR3 nucleotides: TGTGCCAGCAGCTTATTTCGGGAGGGCAATGAGCAGTTCTTC. It encodes CASSLFREGNEQFF. The complete variable domain, with remaining parts taken from reference TRBV11-2 and TRBJ2-1, reads EAGVAQSPRYKIIEKRQSVAFWCNPISGHATLYWYQQILGQGPKLLIQFQNNGVVDDSQLPKDRFSAERLKGVDSTLKIQPAKLEDSAVYLCASSLFREGNEQFFGPGTRLTVL.

The chain links TRBV5-6 to TRBJ2-1; 16 nucleotides align to TRBD2. The CDR3 has 16 residues. The V segment lost 3 bases and the J segment 7 bases; nucleotides outside the gene matches: 4. CDR1 SGHDT and CDR2 YYEEEE come from the germline V gene. The CDR3 loop is CASSWPGLAGGNEQFF. The CDR3 DNA sequence: TGTGCCAGCAGCTGGCCGGGACTAGCGGGGGGGAATGAGCAGTTCTTC.

The chain couples TRBV18 to TRBJ2-7; TRBD1 matches 9 bases. CDR3 length equals 16 residues. J gave up 6 bases and V 3 bases, and 12 bases lay outside the gene matches. Per the germline V gene, CDR1 is KGHSH and CDR2 is LQKENI. The DNA of the CDR3 is TGTGCCAGCTCACCGCTCCCAGGGACAGGGCGGGGCGAGCAGTACTTC. Protein sequence: CASSPLPGTGRGEQYF. The whole variable domain, remainder taken from reference TRBV18 and TRBJ2-7, is NAGVMQNPRHLVRRRGQEARLRCSPMKGHSHVYWYRQLPEEGLKFMVYLQKENIIDESGMPKERFSAEFPKEGPSILRIQQVVRGDSAAYFCASSPLPGTGRGEQYFGPGTRLTVT.

The chain employs TRBV13 and TRBJ2-3; D uncertain. The V and J ends lost 4 bases and 1 base respectively, with 15 bases between them. Germline CDR1 and CDR2: PRHDT and FYEKMQ (reference sequence). The CDR3 sequence is 16 residues long. CDR3 DNA sequence: TGTGCCAGCAGCTACAGACTCCCCGCCGGCACAGATACGCAGTATTTT. Protein sequence: CASSYRLPAGTDTQYF.

This clonotype was seen more than once but under ten times. This chain joins TRBV5-6 and TRBJ1-2, with TRBD1 as a possible D gene (5 bases). V dropped 4 bases and J dropped 8 bases, with 12 bases sitting between them. The CDR3 is 12 residues long. Germline lookup yields CDR1 SGHDT and CDR2 YYEEEE. The CDR3 DNA reads TGTGCCAGCAGCCGCCGGGGGGTAGGCTACACCTTC. It specifies CASSRRGVGYTF.

This chain links TRBV6-6 with TRBJ2-1; perhaps TRBD2 as D (7 bases). V lost 7 bases to trimming and J lost 7 bases, with 23 bases between them. The CDR3 sequence is 16 residues long. Germline CDR1 MNHNY, CDR2 SVGAGI (reference sequence). The CDR3, as DNA: TGTGCCAGCACTCTCGTGGCGGGGGCCCCGTCAAATGAGCAGTTCTTC. The encoded protein is CASTLVAGAPSNEQFF.

The J gene is TRBJ2-7, the V gene TRBV6-5; 7 bases agree with TRBD2. This CDR3 has 14 residues. With V trimmed by 0 bases and J by 12 bases, 11 bases remained unmatched. Germline lookup yields CDR1 MNHEY and CDR2 SVGAGI. CDR3 region: CASSYSSSGETRYF. The CDR3 bases are TGTGCCAGCAGTTACTCGTCTAGCGGTGAGACCCGGTACTTC.

This clonotype was observed a handful of times. This chain links TRBV11-2 with TRBJ2-1, with TRBD2 matching 7 bases. The germline V gene has CDR1 SGHAT and CDR2 FQNNGV. Losses at the gene ends were 5 bases for V and 4 bases for J; bases not matched to a gene: 8. The CDR3 totals 15 residues. CDR3 in DNA: TGTGCCAGCAGCCCGCGGGCGGGGGAATACAATGAGCAGTTCTTC. It codes for CASSPRAGEYNEQFF.

The J gene is TRBJ2-2, the V gene TRBV14; possibly TRBD1 for D (5 bases). The V gene's germline CDR1 is SGHDN and CDR2 FVKESK. The germline V and J ends were trimmed by 5 bases and 8 bases, with 18 bases remaining between them. There are 15 residues in the CDR3. CDR3 region: CASSMHRPPSGELFF. In nucleotides, the CDR3 is TGTGCCAGCAGCATGCACAGGCCGCCCAGTGGGGAGCTGTTTTTT.